This T cell receptor beta chain was sequenced during a study of T-cell memory formation after mild COVID-19. Study-level findings and limits: Among clones peaking at day 37 in the second wave, SARS-CoV-2 specificity remained unconfirmed.

TCRdb itself ran the 5' RACE reads through MiXCR, one entry per CDR3 protein. The data show approximately 500,000 distinct CDR3 sequences, 20% to 25% seen once. The V and J ends lost 2 bases and 6 bases, in that order; junction bases with no gene match: 1. Germline CDR1 KGHDR, CDR2 SFDVKD. The CDR3 covers 16 residues. This clonotype showed up just once. The antigen remains unidentified. Sequences were obtained from PBMCs or a T cell subset sorted from them (not recorded which). The clonotype originates from an adult woman who had mild COVID-19 (a few samples of this study predate the infection). Cell type and time point are not known. The chain links TRBV24-1 to TRBJ2-1; 15 nucleotides align to TRBD2. The CDR3 spells CATSDWTSGGANEQFF. The CDR3 DNA reads TGTGCCACCAGTGATTGGACTAGCGGGGGGGCCAATGAGCAGTTCTTC.